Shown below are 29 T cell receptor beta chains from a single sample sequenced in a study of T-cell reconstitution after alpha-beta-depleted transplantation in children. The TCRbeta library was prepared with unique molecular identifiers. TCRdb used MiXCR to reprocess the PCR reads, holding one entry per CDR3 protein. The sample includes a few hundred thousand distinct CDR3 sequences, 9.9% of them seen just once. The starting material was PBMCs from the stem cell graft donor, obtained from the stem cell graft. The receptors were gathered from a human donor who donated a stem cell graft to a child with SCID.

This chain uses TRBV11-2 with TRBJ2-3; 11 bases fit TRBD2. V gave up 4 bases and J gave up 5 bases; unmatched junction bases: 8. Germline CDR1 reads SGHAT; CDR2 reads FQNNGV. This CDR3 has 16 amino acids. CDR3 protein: CASSSLAGGRIDTQYF. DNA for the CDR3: TGTGCCAGCAGCTCGTTAGCGGGAGGGAGAATAGATACGCAGTATTTT.

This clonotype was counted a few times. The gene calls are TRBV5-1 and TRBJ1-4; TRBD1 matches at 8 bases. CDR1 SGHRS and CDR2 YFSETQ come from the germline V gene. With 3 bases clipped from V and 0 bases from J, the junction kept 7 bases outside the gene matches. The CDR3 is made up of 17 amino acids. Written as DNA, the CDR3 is TGCGCCAGCAGCTACGGGACAGGCATTGCAACTAATGAAAAACTGTTTTTT. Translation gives CASSYGTGIATNEKLFF.

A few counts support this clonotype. The CDR3 here is CASSGVGINTEAFF. The CDR3 region has the DNA TGCGCCAGCAGTGGTGTAGGGATTAACACTGAAGCTTTCTTT. The V gene is TRBV10-2, the J gene TRBJ1-1, with D unresolved. Germline-derived CDR1 and CDR2 are WSHSY and SAAADI. V lost 4 bases, J lost 2 bases, and 11 bases lay in between. This CDR3 region has 14 residues.

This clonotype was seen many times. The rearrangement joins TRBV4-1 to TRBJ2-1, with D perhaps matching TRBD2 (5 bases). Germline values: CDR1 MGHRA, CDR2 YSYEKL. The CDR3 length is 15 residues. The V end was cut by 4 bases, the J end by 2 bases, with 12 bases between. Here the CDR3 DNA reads TGCGCCAGCAGCCGAGTTTTAGCGACCTACAATGAGCAGTTCTTC. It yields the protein CASSRVLATYNEQFF.

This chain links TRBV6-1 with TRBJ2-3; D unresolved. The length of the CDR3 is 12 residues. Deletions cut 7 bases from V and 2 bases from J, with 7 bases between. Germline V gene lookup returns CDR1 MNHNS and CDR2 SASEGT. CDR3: CASIRLTDTQYF. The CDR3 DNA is TGTGCCAGCATTCGGCTCACAGATACGCAGTATTTT.

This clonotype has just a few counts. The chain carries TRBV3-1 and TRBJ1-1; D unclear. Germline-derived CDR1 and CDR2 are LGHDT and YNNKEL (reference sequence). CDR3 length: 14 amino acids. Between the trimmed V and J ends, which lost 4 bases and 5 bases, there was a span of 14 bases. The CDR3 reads CASSPPTVGTEAFF. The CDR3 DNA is TGTGCCAGCAGCCCCCCGACGGTGGGGACTGAAGCTTTCTTT.

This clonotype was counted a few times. CDR3 protein: CASSGPGQGSYEQYF. The CDR3 DNA follows: TGTGCCAGCAGCGGCCCGGGACAGGGCTCCTACGAGCAGTACTTC. The rearrangement joins TRBV7-9 to TRBJ2-7; 9 bases match TRBD1. CDR1 is SEHNR, CDR2 FQNEAQ, per germline (reference sequence). J lost 0 bases, V lost 5 bases, and 5 bases had no gene match. There are 15 residues in the CDR3.

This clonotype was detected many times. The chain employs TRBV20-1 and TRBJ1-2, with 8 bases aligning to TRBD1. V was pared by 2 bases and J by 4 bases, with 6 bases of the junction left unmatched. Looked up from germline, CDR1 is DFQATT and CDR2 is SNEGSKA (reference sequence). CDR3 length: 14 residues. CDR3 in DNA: TGCAGTGCTAGATCGGACAGGGAAATCTATGGCTACACCTTC. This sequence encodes CSARSDREIYGYTF.

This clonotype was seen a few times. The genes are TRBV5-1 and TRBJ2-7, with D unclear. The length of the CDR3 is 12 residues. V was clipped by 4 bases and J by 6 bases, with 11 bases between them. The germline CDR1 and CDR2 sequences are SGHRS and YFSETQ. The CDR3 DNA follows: TGCGCCAGCAGCGTTGACACGGCCGAGCAGTACTTC. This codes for CASSVDTAEQYF.

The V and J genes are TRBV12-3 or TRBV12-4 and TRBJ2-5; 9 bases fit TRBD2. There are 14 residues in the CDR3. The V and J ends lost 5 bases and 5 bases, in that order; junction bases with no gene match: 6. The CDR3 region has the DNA TGTGCCAGCAGTCTTAGCGGGGGCACTGAGACCCAGTACTTC. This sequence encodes CASSLSGGTETQYF.

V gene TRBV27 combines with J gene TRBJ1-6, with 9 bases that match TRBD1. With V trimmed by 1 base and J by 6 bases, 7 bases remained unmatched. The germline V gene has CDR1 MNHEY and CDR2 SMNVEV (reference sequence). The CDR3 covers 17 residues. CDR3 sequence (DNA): TGTGCCAGCAGTTTATGGTCGAAGGACAGGGGTAATTCACCCCTCCACTTT. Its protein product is CASSLWSKDRGNSPLHF.

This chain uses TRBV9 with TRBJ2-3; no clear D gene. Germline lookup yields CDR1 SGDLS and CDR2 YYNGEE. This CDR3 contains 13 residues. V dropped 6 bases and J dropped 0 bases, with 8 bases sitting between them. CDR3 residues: CASNMGSTDTQYF. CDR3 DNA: TGTGCCAGCAATATGGGAAGCACAGATACGCAGTATTTT. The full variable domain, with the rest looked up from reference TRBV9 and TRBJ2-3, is DSGVTQTPKHLITATGQRVTLRCSPRSGDLSVYWYQQSLDQGLQFLIQYYNGEERAKGNILERFSAQQFPDLHSELNLSSLELGDSALYFCASNMGSTDTQYFGPGTRLTVL.

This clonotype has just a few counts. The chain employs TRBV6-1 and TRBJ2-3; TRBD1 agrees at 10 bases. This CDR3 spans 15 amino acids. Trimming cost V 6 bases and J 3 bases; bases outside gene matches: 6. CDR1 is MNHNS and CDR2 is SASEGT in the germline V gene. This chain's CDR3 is CASRAGQGGTDTQYF. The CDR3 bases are TGTGCCAGCAGAGCCGGACAGGGGGGGACAGATACGCAGTATTTT.

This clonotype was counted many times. The CDR3 reads CASSLAPQETQYF. The CDR3 nucleotides read TGTGCCAGCAGCTTAGCACCCCAAGAGACCCAGTACTTC. The chain joins TRBV7-7 to TRBJ2-5; D ambiguous. The CDR3 consists of 13 residues. Trimming removed 0 bases from V and 1 base from J, with 3 bases in between. CDR1 is SSHAT, CDR2 FNYEAQ, per germline (reference sequence).

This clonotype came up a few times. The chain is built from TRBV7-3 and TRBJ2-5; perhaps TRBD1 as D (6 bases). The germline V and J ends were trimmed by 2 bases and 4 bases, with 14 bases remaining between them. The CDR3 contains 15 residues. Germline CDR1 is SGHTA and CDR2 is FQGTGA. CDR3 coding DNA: TGTGCCAGCAGCTTATCGGGACATGTCGCAGAGACCCAGTACTTC. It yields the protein CASSLSGHVAETQYF.

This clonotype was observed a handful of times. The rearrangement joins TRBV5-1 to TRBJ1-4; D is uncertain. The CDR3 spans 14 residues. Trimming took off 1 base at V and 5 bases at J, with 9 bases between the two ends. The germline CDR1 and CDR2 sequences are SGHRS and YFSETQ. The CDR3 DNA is TGCGCCAGCAGCTTGTGGGATGGGAATGAAAAACTGTTTTTT. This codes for CASSLWDGNEKLFF.

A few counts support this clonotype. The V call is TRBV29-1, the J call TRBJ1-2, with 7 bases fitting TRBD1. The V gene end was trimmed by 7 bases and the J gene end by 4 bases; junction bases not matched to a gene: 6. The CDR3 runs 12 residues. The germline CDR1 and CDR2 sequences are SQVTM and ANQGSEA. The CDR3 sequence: CSARRDSYGYTF. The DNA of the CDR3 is TGCAGCGCCAGACGGGACAGCTATGGCTACACCTTC.

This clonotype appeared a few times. The CDR3 coding sequence is TGTGCCAGCAGCGTAGCCGCTTCTGGAAACACCATATATTTT. It codes for CASSVAASGNTIYF. V usage is TRBV9 and J usage is TRBJ1-3, with unresolved D. Germline V gene sequence: CDR1 SGDLS, CDR2 YYNGEE. This CDR3 region has 14 residues. V was shortened by 0 bases and J by 1 base, with 5 bases between the two germline ends.

CDR3 region: CSARVSGSAYEQYF. Here the CDR3 DNA reads TGCAGTGCTAGAGTCTCGGGGTCCGCCTACGAGCAGTACTTC. The chain carries TRBV20-1 and TRBJ2-7, with TRBD2 as a possible D gene (5 bases). V lost 1 base and J 2 bases, leaving 12 bases between the germline ends. Germline values: CDR1 DFQATT, CDR2 SNEGSKA (reference sequence). There are 14 residues in the CDR3.

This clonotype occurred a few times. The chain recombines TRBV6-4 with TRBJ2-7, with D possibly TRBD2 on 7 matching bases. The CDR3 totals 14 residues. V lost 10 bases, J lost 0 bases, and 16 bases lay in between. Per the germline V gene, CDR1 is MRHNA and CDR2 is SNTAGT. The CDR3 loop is CAIRRGALSYEQYF. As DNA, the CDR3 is TGTGCCATACGACGGGGGGCTCTCTCCTACGAGCAGTACTTC.

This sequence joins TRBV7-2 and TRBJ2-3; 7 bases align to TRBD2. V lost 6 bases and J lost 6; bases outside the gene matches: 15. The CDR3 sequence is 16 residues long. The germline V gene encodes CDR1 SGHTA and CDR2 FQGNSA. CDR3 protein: CASSSRLGLGGDTQYF. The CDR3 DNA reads TGTGCCAGCAGTTCCCGACTTGGACTGGGAGGGGATACGCAGTATTTT.

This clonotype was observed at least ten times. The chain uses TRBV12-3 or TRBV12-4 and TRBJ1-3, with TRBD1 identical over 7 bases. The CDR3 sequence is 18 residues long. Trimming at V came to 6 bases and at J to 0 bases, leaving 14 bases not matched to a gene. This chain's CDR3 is CASSDQPRQGFSGNTIYF. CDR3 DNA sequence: TGTGCCAGCAGCGACCAACCCCGACAGGGATTCTCTGGAAACACCATATATTTT.

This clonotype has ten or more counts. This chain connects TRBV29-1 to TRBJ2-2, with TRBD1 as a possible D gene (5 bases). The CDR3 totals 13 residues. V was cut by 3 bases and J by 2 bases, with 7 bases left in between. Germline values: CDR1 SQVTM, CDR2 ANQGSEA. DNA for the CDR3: TGCAGCGTTGACAGGGCTAACACCGGGGAGCTGTTTTTT. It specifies CSVDRANTGELFF.

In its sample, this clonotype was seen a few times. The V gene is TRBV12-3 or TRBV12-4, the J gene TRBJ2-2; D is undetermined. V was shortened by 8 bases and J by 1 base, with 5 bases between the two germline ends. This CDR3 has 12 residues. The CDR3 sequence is CASLWNTGELFF. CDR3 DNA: TGTGCCAGCCTTTGGAACACCGGGGAGCTGTTTTTT.

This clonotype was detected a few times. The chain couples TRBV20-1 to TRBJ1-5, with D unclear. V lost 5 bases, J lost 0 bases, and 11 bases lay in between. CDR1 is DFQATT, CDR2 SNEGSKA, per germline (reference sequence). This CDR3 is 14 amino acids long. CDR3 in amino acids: CSARRGDSNQPQHF. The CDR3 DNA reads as TGCAGTGCTCGCCGGGGAGATAGCAATCAGCCCCAGCATTTT.

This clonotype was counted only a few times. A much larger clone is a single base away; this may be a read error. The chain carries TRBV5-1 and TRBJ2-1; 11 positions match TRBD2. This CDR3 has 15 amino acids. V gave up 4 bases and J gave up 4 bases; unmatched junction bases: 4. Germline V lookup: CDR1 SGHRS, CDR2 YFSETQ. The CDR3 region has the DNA TGCGCCAGCAGCGGCGGGACTAGCGGATACAATGAGCAGTTCTTC. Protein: CASSGGTSGYNEQFF.

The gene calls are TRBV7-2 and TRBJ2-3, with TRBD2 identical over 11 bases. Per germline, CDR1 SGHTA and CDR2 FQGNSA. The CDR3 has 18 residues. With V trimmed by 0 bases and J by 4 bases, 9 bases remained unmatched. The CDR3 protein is CASSLAFSGGAGSDTQYF. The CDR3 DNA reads TGTGCCAGCAGCTTAGCCTTTAGCGGGGGGGCCGGTTCAGATACGCAGTATTTT.

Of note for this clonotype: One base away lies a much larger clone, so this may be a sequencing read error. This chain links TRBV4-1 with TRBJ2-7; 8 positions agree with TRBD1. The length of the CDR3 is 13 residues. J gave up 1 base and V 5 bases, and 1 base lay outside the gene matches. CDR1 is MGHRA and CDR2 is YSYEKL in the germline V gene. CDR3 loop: CASSWDRSYEQYF. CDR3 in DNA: TGCGCCAGCAGCTGGGACAGGTCCTACGAGCAGTACTTC.

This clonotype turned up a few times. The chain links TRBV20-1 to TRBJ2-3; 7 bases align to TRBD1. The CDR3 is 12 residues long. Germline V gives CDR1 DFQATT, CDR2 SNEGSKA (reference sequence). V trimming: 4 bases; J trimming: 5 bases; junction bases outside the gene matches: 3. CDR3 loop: CSAIGTEDTQYF. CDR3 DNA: TGCAGTGCTATTGGGACAGAAGATACGCAGTATTTT.